One sample yielded the 5 T cell receptor beta chains listed below, sequenced in a study of CD8+ T cells in alopecia areata. RNA was extracted and reverse transcribed into cDNA as the sequencing template. Repertoires were generated with immunoSEQ multiplex PCR, while TCRdb's copy carries only in-frame clones and drops some. The sample has more than 200,000 clones, under 70% seen once. Treatment reported: oral pan-JAK inhibitor, 5-10 mg twice daily. Source: CD4+ T cells sorted from blood, taken at week 44, from a patient treated with tofacitinib. The receptors stem from a human donor with alopecia areata.

The rearrangement joins TRBV2 to TRBJ2-6; the D is unclear. The CDR3 is 16 amino acids. The V gene lost 6 bases and the J gene lost 0 bases, with 12 bases spanning the gap. The germline V gene encodes CDR1 SNHLY and CDR2 FYNNEI. The CDR3 coding sequence is TGTGCCAGCAGCATCTCAGGAATCTCTGGGGCCAACGTCCTGACTTTC. It is translated as CASSISGISGANVLTF.

The V call is TRBV30, the J call TRBJ2-1; 9 nucleotides line up with TRBD2. The length of the CDR3 is 13 residues. Looked up from germline, CDR1 is GTSNPN and CDR2 is SVGIG (reference sequence). V lost 3 bases and J lost 10; bases outside the gene matches: 7. The CDR3 DNA is TGTGCCTGGAGCGGCGGGGGGGCCATGGAGCAGTTCTTC. Translating gives CAWSGGGAMEQFF.

The chain uses TRBV29-1 and TRBJ1-1, with a tentative D call TRBD1 (5 bases). Germline values: CDR1 SQVTM, CDR2 ANQGSEA. With 4 bases removed from V and 0 bases from J, the gap between germline ends came to 12 bases. The CDR3 is 14 amino acids. CDR3 loop: CSVGPGGMNTEAFF. The CDR3 nucleotides are TGCAGCGTTGGACCGGGGGGGATGAACACTGAAGCTTTCTTT.

The chain has TRBV12-5 and TRBJ2-5; D unclear. Per the germline V gene, CDR1 is LGHNT and CDR2 is FRNRAP. Between the trimmed V and J ends, which lost 6 bases and 7 bases, there was a span of 9 bases. The CDR3 has 11 residues. The CDR3 DNA is TGTGCTAGTGGGCTCGCGCCGACCCAGTACTTC. This gives the protein CASGLAPTQYF. Looking up the rest from reference TRBV12-5 and TRBJ2-5 gives the full variable domain: DARVTQTPRHKVTEMGQEVTMRCQPILGHNTVFWYRQTMMQGLELLAYFRNRAPLDDSGMPKDRFSAEMPDATLATLKIQPSEPRDSAVYFCASGLAPTQYFGPGTRLLVL.

Worth noting for this clone: Other nucleotide sequences in the sample specify the same CDR3. The CDR3 sequence is CASSPDTSNQPQHF. For the CDR3, the DNA is TGTGCCAGCAGTCCGGACACCAGCAATCAGCCCCAGCATTTT. The chain uses TRBV11-2 and TRBJ1-5; D perhaps matches TRBD1 (5 bases). The germline V gene has CDR1 SGHAT and CDR2 FQNNGV. With 6 bases removed from V and 1 base from J, the gap between germline ends came to 10 bases. This CDR3 has 14 amino acids.